What follows describes a single T cell receptor beta chain. V gave up 1 base and J gave up 2 bases, with 6 bases separating them. CDR3 length equals 13 residues. Germline loops: CDR1 SGHDT, CDR2 YYEEEE. The sample is drawn from a study of cytomegalovirus exposure and HLA in healthy donors. In the PCR, 60 Vbeta and 13 Jbeta primers were used. TCRdb keeps only in-frame clones here, not all; method: immunoSEQ multiplex PCR. The sample consists of approximately 160,000 clones, 68% of them appearing once. V usage is TRBV5-6 and J usage is TRBJ1-2; D uncertain. Specimen: PBMCs. The source is a woman younger than 35 in good health and CMV-seropositive. DNA of the CDR3: TGTGCCAGCAGCTTGACAGTGAACTATGGCTACACCTTC. Residues: CASSLTVNYGYTF. The whole variable domain, filled in from reference TRBV5-6 and TRBJ1-2, reads DAGVTQSPTHLIKTRGQQVTLRCSPKSGHDTVSWYQQALGQGPQFIFQYYEEEERQRGNFPDRFSGHQFPNYSSELNVNALLLGDSALYLCASSLTVNYGYTFGSGTRLTVV.